The 15 T cell receptor beta chains reported below all come from one sample, sequenced in a study of cytomegalovirus exposure and HLA in healthy donors (dated by TCRdb to about 2017). Libraries came from the immunoSEQ multiplex PCR assay. TCRdb stores this immuneACCESS table with in-frame sequences only. Part of the clones is absent; in the studies checked, under half of the shortfall reflects unresolved V genes, and no reason is known for the rest. Here the sample has about 57,000 clones; approximately 93% occur a single time. About 5.8% of the sample goes to the ten largest clones. Sequenced sample: PBMCs. These receptors were obtained from a woman under 30 in good health and CMV-seronegative.

V and J are TRBV18 and TRBJ2-1, with D perhaps matching TRBD2 (7 bases). The CDR3 sequence is 17 residues long. The V end was cut by 6 bases, the J end by 1 base, with 19 bases between. Germline CDR1 KGHSH, CDR2 LQKENI. CDR3 DNA: TGTGCCAGCTCCGAGGGGGGGGCCCTCACATCCTACAATGAGCAGTTCTTC. It encodes CASSEGGALTSYNEQFF.

The rearrangement joins TRBV4-3 to TRBJ1-3; possible D gene TRBD1, 6 bases. CDR1 and CDR2 from the germline V gene are LGHNA and YSLEER. The CDR3 runs to 16 residues. V gave up 1 base and J gave up 4 bases, with 14 bases separating them. CDR3 in amino acids: CASSQVRQAIGNTIYF. CDR3 nucleotides: TGCGCCAGCAGCCAAGTGCGACAGGCGATAGGAAACACCATATATTTT.

The rearrangement uses TRBV2 and TRBJ2-2; 8 positions agree with TRBD2. Looked up from germline, CDR1 is SNHLY and CDR2 is FYNNEI. This CDR3 is built from 12 residues. The V gene end was trimmed by 10 bases and the J gene end by 7 bases; junction bases not matched to a gene: 5. The CDR3 reads CANSGGGGELFF. The CDR3 nucleotides read TGTGCCAACAGCGGGGGAGGCGGGGAGCTGTTTTTT.

This chain links TRBV5-1 with TRBJ2-5; D remains ambiguous. In germline, CDR1 is SGHRS, CDR2 YFSETQ. Deletions cut 2 bases from V and 7 bases from J, with 12 bases between. The CDR3 contains 13 residues. CDR3 nucleotide sequence: TGCGCCAGCAGCTTCCGGGTCTCTATGACCCAGTACTTC. Its protein product is CASSFRVSMTQYF.

The chain is built from TRBV12-2 and TRBJ1-5; the table gives TRBD1 as D, unverified against the DNA. TRBV12-2 is classified as a pseudogene. CDR3 length: 13 residues. CDR3 nucleotides: TGTGCAAGTCGCCGTGGACAGGCGGAGCCCCAGCATTTT. Its protein product is CASRRGQAEPQHF.

This clone came up a few times. The chain links TRBV7-8 to TRBJ1-1, with D perhaps matching TRBD1 (6 bases). Looked up from germline, CDR1 is SGHVS and CDR2 is FQNEAQ. The CDR3 runs to 14 residues. Between the trimmed V and J ends, which lost 5 bases and 4 bases, there was a span of 14 bases. The CDR3 loop reads CASSQGHASTEAFF. CDR3 in DNA: TGTGCCAGCAGCCAGGGACACGCGTCCACTGAAGCTTTCTTT.

This sequence joins TRBV5-4 and TRBJ2-1; D remains unclear. Between the trimmed V and J ends, which lost 0 bases and 8 bases, there was a span of 15 bases. Germline CDR1 SGHNT, CDR2 YYREEE (reference sequence). This CDR3 has 15 amino acids. CDR3 amino acids: CASSLGLYQSYEQFF. As DNA, the CDR3 is TGTGCCAGCAGCTTGGGTCTGTATCAGTCCTATGAGCAGTTCTTC.

The chain carries TRBV5-1 and TRBJ2-6; TRBD1 might be the D (5 bases). In germline, CDR1 is SGHRS, CDR2 YFSETQ. The CDR3 sequence is 15 residues long. The V end lost 6 bases, the J end lost 0 bases, and 10 bases lay between the germline ends. The CDR3 here is CASTQVGSGANVLTF. In nucleotides, the CDR3 is TGCGCCAGCACACAGGTTGGCTCTGGGGCCAACGTCCTGACTTTC.

J is TRBJ1-1 and V is TRBV2; D unclear. This CDR3 has 13 residues. Looked up from germline, CDR1 is SNHLY and CDR2 is FYNNEI. The V gene lost 0 bases and the J gene lost 11 bases, with 13 bases spanning the gap. CDR3 amino acids: CASSEAVEYLAFF. The CDR3, as DNA: TGTGCCAGCAGTGAAGCAGTAGAATATTTGGCTTTCTTT.

The genes are TRBV5-8 and TRBJ1-1, with D unclear. Germline V gives CDR1 SGHTS, CDR2 YDEGEE. The CDR3 loop spans 12 amino acids. Trimming removed 4 bases from V and 10 bases from J, with 14 bases in between. This CDR3 reads CASSTSGIRAFF. CDR3 nucleotides: TGTGCCAGCAGCACGTCGGGTATTCGAGCTTTCTTT. Based on the CDR3 plus reference TRBV5-8 and TRBJ1-1, the full variable domain is EAGVTQSPTHLIKTRGQQATLRCSPISGHTSVYWYQQALGLGLQFLLWYDEGEERNRGNFPPRFSGRQFPNYSSELNVNALELEDSALYLCASSTSGIRAFFGQGTRLTVV.

The rearrangement links TRBV27 to TRBJ1-5; tentatively, D is TRBD1 (5 bases). Trimming left V 3 bases short and J 4 bases short, with 13 bases between. The CDR3 length is 15 residues. Germline V lookup: CDR1 MNHEY, CDR2 SMNVEV (reference sequence). The CDR3 region has the DNA TGTGCCAGCAGTTTGGGTCAGGGAGGAAATCAGCCCCAGCATTTT. Protein sequence: CASSLGQGGNQPQHF.

The chain couples TRBV11-1 to TRBJ2-1; 8 nucleotides align to TRBD2. V lost 5 bases and J lost 7; bases outside the gene matches: 13. CDR1 and CDR2 from the germline V gene are SGHAT and FQDESV (reference sequence). CDR3 size: 16 residues. CDR3 region: CASSPPPGLGGNEQFF. DNA for the CDR3: TGTGCCAGCAGCCCCCCCCCGGGACTAGGGGGGAATGAGCAGTTCTTC.

The rearrangement uses TRBV27 and TRBJ1-4, with D uncertain. Germline CDR1 and CDR2: MNHEY and SMNVEV (reference sequence). The CDR3 spans 18 residues. V was pared by 5 bases and J by 0 bases, with 19 bases between. CDR3 amino acids: CASSRSLRRISTNEKLFF. In DNA, the CDR3 is TGTGCCAGCAGTAGAAGCTTGAGGCGGATTTCAACTAATGAAAAACTGTTTTTT. The whole variable domain, remainder taken from reference TRBV27 and TRBJ1-4, is EAQVTQNPRYLITVTGKKLTVTCSQNMNHEYMSWYRQDPGLGLRQIYYSMNVEVTDKGDVPEGYKVSRKEKRNFPLILESPSPNQTSLYFCASSRSLRRISTNEKLFFGSGTQLSVL.

The J gene is TRBJ2-5, the V gene TRBV7-3, with 7 bases lining up with TRBD1. This CDR3 contains 13 residues. The V gene's germline CDR1 is SGHTA and CDR2 FQGTGA. V was clipped by 6 bases and J by 3 bases; unmatched bases: 4. CDR3 DNA sequence: TGTGCCAGCAGTGTCGGGACAGAAGAGACCCAGTACTTC. It encodes CASSVGTEETQYF.

V and J are TRBV6-5 and TRBJ2-7, with a tentative D call TRBD2 (6 bases). The length of the CDR3 is 14 residues. V was cut by 7 bases and J by 9 bases, with 22 bases left in between. Per the germline V gene, CDR1 is MNHEY and CDR2 is SVGAGI. The DNA of the CDR3 is TGTGCCAGCAACGACGGGGGAGTTGTATCAAGGCAGTACGTC. Translated, it gives CASNDGGVVSRQYV.